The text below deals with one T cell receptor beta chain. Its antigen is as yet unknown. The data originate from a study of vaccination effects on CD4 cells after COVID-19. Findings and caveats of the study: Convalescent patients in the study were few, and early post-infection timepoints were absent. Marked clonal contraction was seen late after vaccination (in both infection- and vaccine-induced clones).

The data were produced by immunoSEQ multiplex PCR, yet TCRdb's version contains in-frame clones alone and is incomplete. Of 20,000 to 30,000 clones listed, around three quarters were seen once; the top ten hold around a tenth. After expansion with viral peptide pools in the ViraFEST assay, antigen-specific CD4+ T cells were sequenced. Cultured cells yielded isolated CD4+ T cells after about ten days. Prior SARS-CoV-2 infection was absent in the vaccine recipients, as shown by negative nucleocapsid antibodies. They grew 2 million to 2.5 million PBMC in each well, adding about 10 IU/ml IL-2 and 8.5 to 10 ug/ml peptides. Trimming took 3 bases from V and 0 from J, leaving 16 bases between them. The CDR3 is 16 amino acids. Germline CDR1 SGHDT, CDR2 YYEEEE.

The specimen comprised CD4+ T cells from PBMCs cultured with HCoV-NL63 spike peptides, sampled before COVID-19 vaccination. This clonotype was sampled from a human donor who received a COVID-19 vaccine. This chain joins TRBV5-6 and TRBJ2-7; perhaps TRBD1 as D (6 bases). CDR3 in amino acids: CASSSKTGPRSYEQYF. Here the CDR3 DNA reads TGTGCCAGCAGCTCAAAGACAGGTCCCCGCTCCTACGAGCAGTACTTC.